Each of the 13 T cell receptor beta chains below was sequenced from the same sample in a study of memory CD4+ T cells and cytomegalovirus serostatus. The sort gate was single viable CD3+CD4+CD8-CD45RO+ cells for memory CD4+ T cells. Generated by immunoSEQ multiplex PCR, the TCRdb table keeps only in-frame clones and is missing some. The sample holds roughly 48,000 clones; around 80% are singletons and the top ten take approximately 1.4%. Sequenced input: memory CD4+ T cells from blood. These receptor sequences come from an adult in good health and CMV-seropositive.

The chain joins TRBV18 to TRBJ2-1; perhaps TRBD2 as D (6 bases). V lost 1 base, J lost 3 bases, and 13 bases lay in between. CDR1 and CDR2 (germline): KGHSH, LQKENI. The CDR3 runs 16 residues. CDR3 sequence reads: CASSPRLADIYNEQFF. The CDR3 coding sequence is TGTGCCAGCTCACCACGGTTAGCGGATATCTACAATGAGCAGTTCTTC.

Only a few counts were recorded for this clone. This chain uses TRBV19 with TRBJ2-7; TRBD1 matches 12 bases. CDR1 LNHDA and CDR2 SQIVND come from the germline V gene (reference sequence). CDR3 length equals 15 residues. Unmatched junction bases numbered 3, after V lost 2 bases and J lost 4 bases. CDR3 bases: TGTGCCAGTAGTATATCGGGACAGGGGGCTTACGAGCAGTACTTC. It specifies CASSISGQGAYEQYF. The variable domain in full, completed from reference TRBV19 and TRBJ2-7, reads DGGITQSPKYLFRKEGQNVTLSCEQNLNHDAMYWYRQDPGQGLRLIYYSQIVNDFQKGDIAEGYSVSREKKESFPLTVTSAQKNPTAFYLCASSISGQGAYEQYFGPGTRLTVT.

The chain carries TRBV9 and TRBJ1-6; 8 bases are shared with TRBD1. Germline values: CDR1 SGDLS, CDR2 YYNGEE. This CDR3 region has 15 residues. The V segment lost 7 bases and the J segment 12 bases; nucleotides outside the gene matches: 15. CDR3 sequence (DNA): TGTGCCAGCGGAACGACAGGGGCAAGTGGGTTACCCCTCCACTTT. Translation: CASGTTGASGLPLHF.

This chain connects TRBV9 to TRBJ2-7, with 8 bases matching TRBD1. The CDR3 spans 15 residues. CDR1 is SGDLS and CDR2 is YYNGEE in the germline V gene. V gave up 0 bases and J gave up 3 bases; unmatched junction bases: 5. CDR3 sequence (DNA): TGTGCCAGCAGCGTAGGCCCGACAGGGGACTACGAGCAGTACTTC. Amino acids: CASSVGPTGDYEQYF.

The J gene is TRBJ2-1, the V gene TRBV20-1; D gene ambiguous. Germline V CDR1 and CDR2: DFQATT, SNEGSKA (reference sequence). The CDR3 spans 10 residues. Trimming pared 5 bases from V and 9 bases from J, leaving 8 bases between. CDR3 nucleotides: TGCAGTGCTTTTAGAGGTGAGCAGTTCTTC. The encoded protein is CSAFRGEQFF.

The chain links TRBV2 to TRBJ2-7, with TRBD1 matching 8 bases. With 3 bases clipped from V and 3 bases from J, the junction kept 7 bases outside the gene matches. Germline V gene sequence: CDR1 SNHLY, CDR2 FYNNEI. This CDR3 spans 15 amino acids. The CDR3 loop reads CASSEVGTGGYEQYF. The CDR3 DNA reads TGTGCCAGCAGTGAGGTGGGCACAGGGGGCTACGAGCAGTACTTC.

CDR3 residues: CASRLSIQGGNTEAFF. CDR3 DNA: TGCGCCAGCAGACTTTCGATACAGGGGGGGAACACTGAAGCTTTCTTT. This chain uses TRBV5-1 with TRBJ1-1; 8 nucleotides match TRBD1. Trimming at V came to 5 bases and at J to 1 base, leaving 10 bases not matched to a gene. The CDR3 is 16 residues long. Germline CDR1 SGHRS, CDR2 YFSETQ.

The rearrangement links TRBV9 to TRBJ2-1; D remains ambiguous. This CDR3 contains 17 residues. The V gene's germline CDR1 is SGDLS and CDR2 YYNGEE. Trimming took 4 bases from V and 5 from J, leaving 22 bases between them. Here the CDR3 reads CASSREIGPQAHNEQFF. The CDR3 DNA sequence: TGTGCCAGCAGCCGCGAGATAGGGCCCCAAGCTCACAATGAGCAGTTCTTC.

There are a few counts of this clone. The chain links TRBV14 to TRBJ1-4; 8 bases fit TRBD1. The CDR3 sequence is 16 residues long. The germline V gene has CDR1 SGHDN and CDR2 FVKESK. V dropped 4 bases and J dropped 8; count of bases not matched to a gene: 12. The CDR3 nucleotides read TGTGCCAGCAGCCCTAATGGACAGGGACTTCGAGAAAAACTGTTTTTT. Translating gives CASSPNGQGLREKLFF. Full variable domain (outside the CDR3, taken from reference TRBV14 and TRBJ1-4): EAGVTQFPSHSVIEKGQTVTLRCDPISGHDNLYWYRRVMGKEIKFLLHFVKESKQDESGMPNNRFLAERTGGTYSTLKVQPAELEDSGVYFCASSPNGQGLREKLFFGSGTQLSVL.

CDR3 sequence: CAGGTRNSPLHF. In nucleotides, the CDR3 is TGTGCCGGGGGGACTCGAAATTCACCCCTCCACTTT. V gene TRBV19 combines with J gene TRBJ1-6; possibly TRBD1 for D (5 bases). The CDR3 has 12 residues. Germline CDR1 and CDR2: LNHDA and SQIVND (reference sequence). Trimming removed 11 bases at V and 7 bases at J, with 12 bases between.

The rearrangement joins TRBV30 to TRBJ1-2; no firm D call. V gave up 0 bases and J gave up 13 bases, with 15 bases separating them. The CDR3 is 12 amino acids. CDR1 is GTSNPN and CDR2 is SVGIG in the germline V gene (reference sequence). CDR3 DNA sequence: TGTGCCTGGAGTGTACAAATCGGCAGCCCCACCTTC. Residues: CAWSVQIGSPTF.

This clone was counted a single time. V gene TRBV11-2 combines with J gene TRBJ1-4; unclear D gene. Germline values: CDR1 SGHAT, CDR2 FQNNGV. The length of the CDR3 is 15 residues. With 6 bases removed from V and 3 bases from J, the gap between germline ends came to 14 bases. The CDR3 coding sequence is TGTGCCAGCAGGGTACAGACAACGCCTAATGAAAAACTGTTTTTT. Translated: CASRVQTTPNEKLFF.

The chain combines TRBV30 with TRBJ1-4; D is possibly TRBD1 (6 bases). The CDR3 consists of 16 residues. V was clipped by 1 base and J by 0 bases, with 12 bases between them. From germline, CDR1 is GTSNPN and CDR2 SVGIG (reference sequence). Here the CDR3 reads CAWSGTAISTNEKLFF. The CDR3 DNA reads TGTGCCTGGAGTGGGACAGCCATTTCAACTAATGAAAAACTGTTTTTT.